A selection of T cell receptor beta chains follows, all from one sample in a study of blood T cell repertoires in COVID-19. Assay: immunoSEQ multiplex PCR; the TCRdb copy retains only in-frame clones and omits some. The table includes hundreds of thousands of clones, 70% to 90% detected once. Input material: PBMCs or T cells enriched from blood (not recorded which). The origin of the receptors is a woman aged 35 to 49 who had recovered from COVID-19. Both conserved end residues are part of each CDR3. Each record gives: CDR3 DNA, CDR3 protein, J gene, clone size, V gene, D gene. A D gene is named only where the DNA matches it firmly. Only part of the rows carry a size: once, few, many, or a class if the clone is expanded.

DNA: TGCGCCAGCAGCCTTAGGACAGGCTCCTACAATGAGCAGTTCTTC
CDR3: CASSLRTGSYNEQFF
J: TRBJ2-1
size: NA
V: TRBV4-1
D: TRBD1

DNA: TGTGCCAGCAGCCAGGAGCGCACTGAAGCTTTCTTT
CDR3: CASSQERTEAFF
J: TRBJ1-1
size: NA
V: TRBV3-1/TRBV3-2
D: NA

DNA: TGCGCCAGCAGCCCGGACAGGGCTGGAAACACCATATATTTT
CDR3: CASSPDRAGNTIYF
J: TRBJ1-3
size: NA
V: TRBV5-1
D: TRBD1

DNA: TGTGCTAGTGGTTTCGACGAGCAGTACTTC
CDR3: CASGFDEQYF
J: TRBJ2-7
size: NA
V: TRBV12-5
D: NA

DNA: TGTGCCAGCACGGGGACCGGGACAGTCACCGGGGAGCTGTTTTTT
CDR3: CASTGTGTVTGELFF
J: TRBJ2-2
size: NA
V: TRBV6-5
D: TRBD1

DNA: TGTGCCAGCAGTTTATTCGGACAGGTACCTTCTAGCACAGATACGCAGTATTTT
CDR3: CASSLFGQVPSSTDTQYF
J: TRBJ2-3
size: NA
V: TRBV27
D: TRBD1

DNA: TGTGCCAGCATCCAACCCGGGGGGCCAGATTACGAGCAGTACTTC
CDR3: CASIQPGGPDYEQYF
J: TRBJ2-7
size: NA
V: TRBV28
D: NA

DNA: TGTGCCAGCAGTTTCCCGACGGGGGATGCCTACGAGCAGTACTTC
CDR3: CASSFPTGDAYEQYF
J: TRBJ2-7
size: NA
V: TRBV6-2/TRBV6-3
D: NA

DNA: TGTGCCTGGAGCGGGGTCTCCTACGAGCAGTACTTC
CDR3: CAWSGVSYEQYF
J: TRBJ2-7
size: once
V: TRBV30
D: NA

DNA: TGTGCCAGCAGTACTGGGTCGGGACTGATCTATGGCTACACCTTC
CDR3: CASSTGSGLIYGYTF
J: TRBJ1-2
size: NA
V: TRBV28
D: NA

DNA: TGTGCCACCAGTCTTAAAGGAACCGGGACAGGAAAGTTCTTC
CDR3: CATSLKGTGTGKFF
J: TRBJ2-1
size: NA
V: TRBV24-1
D: TRBD1

DNA: TGCAGTGCTAGACAGGGGTACGAGCAGTACTTC
CDR3: CSARQGYEQYF
J: TRBJ2-7
size: NA
V: TRBV20-1
D: NA

DNA: TGTGCCGGTAATACTAGCGGGAGAGAGACCCAGTACTTC
CDR3: CAGNTSGRETQYF
J: TRBJ2-5
size: NA
V: TRBV13
D: TRBD2

DNA: TGTGCCAGCAGCTTATTTGACAGAAGTCGAGCTTTCTTT
CDR3: CASSLFDRSRAFF
J: TRBJ1-1
size: NA
V: TRBV7-3
D: NA

DNA: TGTGCCAGCAGTCGTGACAGGGTGAACACCGGGGAGCTGTTTTTT
CDR3: CASSRDRVNTGELFF
J: TRBJ2-2
size: few
V: TRBV2
D: TRBD1

DNA: TGTGCCAGCAACGGCCTGAACAGCGGGAGTGGAGATACGCAGTATTTT
CDR3: CASNGLNSGSGDTQYF
J: TRBJ2-3
size: NA
V: TRBV2
D: TRBD2

DNA: TGTGCCAGCAGGGGTACTGACAGGTCGAACTTC
CDR3: CASRGTDRSNF
J: TRBJ1-2
size: NA
V: TRBV6-5
D: NA

DNA: TGTGCCAGCAGCCTAGGGGGATGGTTGGACGAGCAGTACTTC
CDR3: CASSLGGWLDEQYF
J: TRBJ2-7
size: NA
V: TRBV14
D: NA

DNA: TGTGCCAGCATATACGGGGCTAGCGGGAGTTTTGTTGAGCAGTTCTTC
CDR3: CASIYGASGSFVEQFF
J: TRBJ2-1
size: few
V: TRBV5-6
D: TRBD2

DNA: TGTGCCGGTCCAGACAGGGCCGGAGGATTTAATGAAAAACTGTTTTTT
CDR3: CAGPDRAGGFNEKLFF
J: TRBJ1-4
size: NA
V: TRBV5-6
D: TRBD1

DNA: TGTGCCAGCAGCTTAGGGGCAGGGGGCGTTCAGCCCCAGCATTTT
CDR3: CASSLGAGGVQPQHF
J: TRBJ1-5
size: once
V: TRBV7-2
D: TRBD1

DNA: TGCAGTGCGAGGACAGGGGAAGGCCACACCTTC
CDR3: CSARTGEGHTF
J: TRBJ1-2
size: NA
V: TRBV20-1
D: TRBD1

DNA: TGCGCCAGCAGCCAAGATATAAGGGGCGAGCAGTACTTC
CDR3: CASSQDIRGEQYF
J: TRBJ2-7
size: NA
V: TRBV4-3
D: NA

DNA: TGTGCCAGCAGAGCAACAGGGGCGCGAACTGAAGCTTTCTTT
CDR3: CASRATGARTEAFF
J: TRBJ1-1
size: NA
V: TRBV2
D: TRBD1